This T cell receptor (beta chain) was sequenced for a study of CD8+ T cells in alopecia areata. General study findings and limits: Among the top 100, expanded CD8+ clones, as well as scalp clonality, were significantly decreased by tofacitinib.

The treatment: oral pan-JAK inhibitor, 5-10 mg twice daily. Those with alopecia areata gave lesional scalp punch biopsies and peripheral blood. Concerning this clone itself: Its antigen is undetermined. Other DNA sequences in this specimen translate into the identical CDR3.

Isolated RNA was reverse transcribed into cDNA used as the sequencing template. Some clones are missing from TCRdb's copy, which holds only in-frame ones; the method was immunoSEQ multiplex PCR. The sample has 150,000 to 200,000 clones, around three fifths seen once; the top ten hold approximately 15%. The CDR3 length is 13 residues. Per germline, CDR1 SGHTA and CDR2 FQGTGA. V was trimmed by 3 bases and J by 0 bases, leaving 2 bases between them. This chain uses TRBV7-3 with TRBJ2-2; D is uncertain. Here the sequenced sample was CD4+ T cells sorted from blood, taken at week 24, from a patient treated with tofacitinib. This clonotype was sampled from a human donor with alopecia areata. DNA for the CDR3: TGTGCCAGCAGCTTGTCGAACACCGGGGAGCTGTTTTTT. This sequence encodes CASSLSNTGELFF.